This T cell receptor beta chain comes out of a study of technical replicates of blood from several donors. Germline V gene data show CDR1 as LGHNA and CDR2 as YSLEER. The CDR3 is 14 residues long. V dropped 4 bases and J dropped 1; count of bases not matched to a gene: 2. Some clones are missing from TCRdb's copy, which holds only in-frame ones; the method was immunoSEQ multiplex PCR. The sample lists approximately 78,000 clones, roughly 92% occurring once. The source material was T cells isolated from PBMCs. This TCR was sampled from a human donor in good health. The chain carries TRBV4-3 and TRBJ2-5; TRBD2 agrees at 8 bases. The CDR3 coding sequence is TGCGCCAGCAGCCCGGGACTAGTCCAAGAGACCCAGTACTTC. It translates to CASSPGLVQETQYF.